The T cell receptor beta chain under discussion was sequenced for a study of cytomegalovirus exposure and HLA in healthy donors. Background on the study: Approximately 80 million unique TCRs, all from HLA-typed donors, were included in an early release of the data.

Amplification used 60 Vbeta primers and 13 Jbeta primers. Only in-frame clones appear in the TCRdb table, and some are missing; sequencing was by immunoSEQ multiplex PCR. There are about 200,000 clones in the sample; 82% occur only once, and about 3% lies in the top ten. The V gene's germline CDR1 is SGHRS and CDR2 YFSETQ. This CDR3 contains 16 residues. V lost 0 bases to trimming and J lost 3 bases, with 12 bases between them. The source is a woman in her thirties or forties in good health and CMV-seronegative. The chain combines TRBV5-1 with TRBJ1-4; D is unclear. Sequencing was carried out using PBMCs. CDR3 region: CASSLVPGNANEKLFF. DNA for the CDR3: TGCGCCAGCAGCTTGGTGCCGGGTAATGCTAATGAAAAACTGTTTTTT.